This T cell receptor beta chain was identified during a study of CD8+CD57+ T cells in acquired aplastic anemia. Study background: CD4+ and CD8+ cells, once sorted, gave DNA averaging about 3 ug.

Genomic DNA was employed as the template in profiling TCR beta VDJ and CDR3. Each CDR3 protein gets one entry after TCRdb re-called the reads with MiXCR. The sample carries about 160,000 distinct CDR3 sequences, roughly 48% recorded once. The study, taken as a whole, reports: Sharing between patients and controls was observed for over 25 CD8+ CDR3 sequences.

The CDR3 loop spans 14 amino acids. The germline V gene encodes CDR1 KGHDR and CDR2 SFDVKD. V lost 3 bases and J 7 bases, leaving 11 bases between the germline ends. Selection for sequencing was limited to patients who had shown CD8+CD57+ cell expansion by flow cytometry. Remarks on this clonotype: Its target is not known.

The V and J genes are TRBV24-1 and TRBJ1-4, with D perhaps TRBD1 (5 bases). Sequenced material: sorted CD4+, CD8+, or CD8+CD57+ T cells (not recorded which) from PBMCs. This sequence was found in a human donor with aplastic anemia. This chain's CDR3 is CATSDRSTGEKLFF. CDR3 nucleotide sequence: TGTGCCACCAGTGATCGTAGTACAGGTGAAAAACTGTTTTTT.